These 27 T cell receptor beta chains came from one sample sequenced in a study of T cells in Graves' hyperthyroidism and ophthalmopathy. Amplification yielded TCR beta CDR3 regions, with RNA transcripts as the source. First-round RT-PCR with HTBI primers amplified the TCR CDR3 region. TCRdb re-analysed the multiplex PCR reads in MiXCR, keeping a single row per CDR3 protein. The sample holds 500,000 to 600,000 distinct CDR3 sequences, just under 20% seen once. Sequencing was performed on blood. The receptors were sampled from a man aged 40-49 years with Graves' ophthalmopathy.

Regarding this clonotype: At one end the junction does not follow the germline gene, possibly because of a read error. The genes are TRBV27 and TRBJ1-1; 8 nucleotides line up with TRBD1. The germline gives CDR1 MNHEY, CDR2 SMNVEV (reference sequence). The CDR3 covers 17 residues. The CDR3 DNA follows: TGTGTCAGCATGTGGCAGGGGGCAACGGGAAAGTACACTGAGGCTTTCTTT. Translation: CVSMWQGATGKYTEAFF.

This clonotype was found many times. V and J are TRBV5-1 and TRBJ1-1; a possible D gene is TRBD1 (6 bases). Germline V gene sequence: CDR1 SGHRS, CDR2 YFSETQ. There are 14 residues in the CDR3. Trimming cost V 4 bases and J 0 bases, with 10 bases left between them. The CDR3 reads CASSGGQMNTEAFF. In DNA form, the CDR3 reads TGCGCCAGCAGCGGGGGACAAATGAACACTGAAGCTTTCTTT.

This clonotype has just a few counts. The rearrangement joins TRBV3-1 to TRBJ2-2; D might be TRBD2 (6 bases). Per the germline V gene, CDR1 is LGHDT and CDR2 is YNNKEL (reference sequence). The length of the CDR3 is 15 residues. Trimming pared 4 bases from V and 10 bases from J, leaving 19 bases between. The CDR3 region is CASSPRGLASEELFF. In nucleotides, the CDR3 is TGTGCCAGCAGCCCCCGGGGCCTAGCGTCCGAGGAGCTGTTTTTT.

This clonotype was counted ten times or more. This rearrangement joins TRBV5-1 to TRBJ2-1; 7 bases align to TRBD1. From germline, CDR1 is SGHRS and CDR2 YFSETQ. This CDR3 is 15 amino acids long. Trimming took 2 bases from V and 7 from J; bases not matched to a gene: 9. The CDR3 nucleotides are TGCGCCAGCAGCTTCAGACAGGGTGCTGAAAATGAGCAGTTCTTC. Translating gives CASSFRQGAENEQFF.

The rearrangement links TRBV7-6 to TRBJ2-1; TRBD2 might be the D (6 bases). This CDR3 contains 13 residues. The germline CDR1 and CDR2 sequences are SGHVS and FNYEAQ. Trimming pared 1 base from V and 10 bases from J, leaving 11 bases between. CDR3 amino acids: CASSLGGRGEQFF. The CDR3 coding sequence is TGTGCCAGCAGCTTAGGGGGCCGGGGGGAGCAGTTCTTC.

The rearrangement joins TRBV29-1 to TRBJ1-1; no firm D call. Germline CDR1 SQVTM, CDR2 ANQGSEA. This CDR3 has 13 amino acids. Trimming took off 7 bases at V and 1 base at J, with 13 bases between the two ends. The CDR3 DNA reads as TGCAGCGCTGGTCAACCAACGAACACTGAAGCTTTCTTT. It specifies CSAGQPTNTEAFF.

The V call is TRBV7-3, the J call TRBJ2-1; 7 bases are a match to TRBD2. Germline V gene data show CDR1 as SGHTA and CDR2 as FQGTGA. The CDR3 covers 16 residues. V trimming: 5 bases; J trimming: 0 bases; junction bases outside the gene matches: 7. The CDR3 DNA reads TGTGCCAGCAGCCGTCCCGGGGGGAGCTCCTACAATGAGCAGTTCTTC. Encoded protein: CASSRPGGSSYNEQFF.

The gene calls are TRBV5-1 and TRBJ1-1; 8 positions agree with TRBD1. With V trimmed by 0 bases and J by 5 bases, 6 bases remained unmatched. The CDR3 runs to 15 residues. CDR1 is SGHRS and CDR2 is YFSETQ in the germline V gene. The CDR3 spells CASSLVGQGRTEAFF. In DNA, the CDR3 is TGCGCCAGCAGCTTGGTCGGACAGGGAAGGACTGAAGCTTTCTTT.

V gene TRBV11-2 combines with J gene TRBJ2-1; no reliable D call. The V gene's germline CDR1 is SGHAT and CDR2 FQNNGV. Trimming took 3 bases from V and 3 from J, leaving 9 bases between them. The CDR3 has 14 residues. The CDR3 coding sequence is TGTGCCAGCAGCTTGTCCTATATCTACAATGAGCAGTTCTTC. This encodes CASSLSYIYNEQFF.

The V and J genes are TRBV20-1 and TRBJ2-5; 7 bases align to TRBD1. Trimming took 0 bases from V and 1 from J; bases not matched to a gene: 8. The CDR3 sequence is 16 residues long. Germline V gene data show CDR1 as DFQATT and CDR2 as SNEGSKA (reference sequence). The chain's CDR3 is CSARDREGATQETQYF. The CDR3 nucleotides are TGCAGTGCTAGAGATCGTGAGGGGGCAACCCAAGAGACCCAGTACTTC.

V usage is TRBV28 and J usage is TRBJ2-1; 10 bases agree with TRBD2. CDR3 size: 15 residues. Germline CDR1 reads MDHEN; CDR2 reads SYDVKM. Trimming cost V 6 bases and J 8 bases; bases outside gene matches: 10. The CDR3 protein is CASRTAGGPSYEQFF. In DNA, the CDR3 is TGTGCCAGCAGAACAGCGGGAGGGCCCTCCTATGAGCAGTTCTTC. The full variable domain, rest sourced from reference TRBV28 and TRBJ2-1, is DVKVTQSSRYLVKRTGEKVFLECVQDMDHENMFWYRQDPGLGLRLIYFSYDVKMKEKGDIPEGYSVSREKKERFSLILESASTNQTSMYLCASRTAGGPSYEQFFGPGTRLTVL.

This clonotype appeared many times. The rearrangement uses TRBV2 and TRBJ2-7, with TRBD2 matching over 11 bases. The germline V gene has CDR1 SNHLY and CDR2 FYNNEI. The CDR3 loop spans 17 amino acids. V lost 3 bases to trimming and J lost 2 bases; unmatched junction nucleotides: 9. The CDR3 nucleotides are TGTGCCAGCAGTGATAGCCTAGCGGGGGGCCGCCCCTACGAGCAGTACTTC. As protein: CASSDSLAGGRPYEQYF. The full variable domain, rest sourced from reference TRBV2 and TRBJ2-7, is EPEVTQTPSHQVTQMGQEVILRCVPISNHLYFYWYRQILGQKVEFLVSFYNNEISEKSEIFDDQFSVERPDGSNFTLKIRSTKLEDSAMYFCASSDSLAGGRPYEQYFGPGTRLTVT.

In the case of this clonotype: Given a much more abundant clone one base away, this may be a read error. The gene calls are TRBV20-1 and TRBJ2-7; tentative D call: TRBD1 (6 bases). Between the trimmed V and J ends, which lost 0 bases and 7 bases, there was a span of 19 bases. The CDR3 runs to 15 residues. Per the germline V gene, CDR1 is DFQATT and CDR2 is SNEGSKA (reference sequence). The CDR3 reads CSARDRAGGQWEQYF. CDR3 nucleotides: TGCAGTGCTAGAGATCGGGCGGGCGGACAGTGGGAGCAGTACTTC.

This clonotype was observed a handful of times. This sequence joins TRBV12-3 or TRBV12-4 and TRBJ1-2; 9 bases are shared with TRBD1. The CDR3 runs 15 residues. V lost 4 bases, J lost 4 bases, and 7 bases stayed unmatched. For the CDR3, the DNA is TGTGCCAGCAGTTCACGACAGGGGGAAGGCTATGGCTACACCTTC. It yields the protein CASSSRQGEGYGYTF.

The rearrangement uses TRBV6-1 and TRBJ1-4; no firm D call. The V gene's germline CDR1 is MNHNS and CDR2 SASEGT. CDR3 length: 12 amino acids. V shed 2 bases and J shed 8 bases, with 6 bases lying between them. CDR3 sequence: CASSERSEKLFF. Here the CDR3 DNA reads TGTGCCAGCAGTGAAAGGTCGGAAAAACTGTTTTTT.

This clonotype was counted only a few times. One junction end does not reproduce the germline sequence, and a read error may be involved. The chain couples TRBV6-1 to TRBJ2-1; tentatively, D is TRBD2 (6 bases). The CDR3 contains 16 residues. CDR1 and CDR2 from the germline V gene are MNHNS and SASEGT. The CDR3 sequence is CTSREVAVSSYNEQFF. CDR3 DNA sequence: TGTACCAGCAGGGAAGTAGCGGTGAGCTCCTACAATGAGCAGTTCTTC.

The rearrangement uses TRBV20-1 and TRBJ1-2, with 7 positions matching TRBD1. The V segment lost 6 bases and the J segment 3 bases; nucleotides outside the gene matches: 4. Germline V gene lookup returns CDR1 DFQATT and CDR2 SNEGSKA (reference sequence). The CDR3 spans 12 residues. Here the CDR3 reads CSARQGDYGYTF. As DNA, the CDR3 is TGCAGTGCCAGACAGGGCGACTATGGCTACACCTTC.

This clonotype has ten or more counts. The CDR3 reads CASSLVVNYGYTF. The DNA of the CDR3 is TGCGCCAGCAGCTTGGTGGTTAACTATGGCTACACCTTC. The chain employs TRBV5-1 and TRBJ1-2; D gene ambiguous. Germline CDR1 SGHRS, CDR2 YFSETQ. This CDR3 comprises 13 residues. Deletions cut 0 bases from V and 1 base from J, with 4 bases between. Full variable domain (missing parts from reference TRBV5-1 and TRBJ1-2): KAGVTQTPRYLIKTRGQQVTLSCSPISGHRSVSWYQQTPGQGLQFLFEYFSETQRNKGNFPGRFSGRQFSNSRSEMNVSTLELGDSALYLCASSLVVNYGYTFGSGTRLTVV.

This clonotype was detected ten times or more. The chain uses TRBV30 and TRBJ1-1, with D possibly being TRBD1 (5 bases). CDR3 length equals 14 residues. The V end was cut by 3 bases, the J end by 3 bases, with 14 bases between. The germline V gene encodes CDR1 GTSNPN and CDR2 SVGIG (reference sequence). Written as DNA, the CDR3 is TGTGCCTGGAGCGATGGACGGACACACACTGAAGCTTTCTTT. Translated: CAWSDGRTHTEAFF.

This clonotype was found a few times. The rearrangement links TRBV5-1 to TRBJ2-1; possibly TRBD1 or TRBD2 for D (5 bases each). CDR1 and CDR2 from the germline V gene are SGHRS and YFSETQ. V was pared by 2 bases and J by 7 bases, with 16 bases between. The CDR3 runs to 15 residues. This CDR3 is CASSFGTGEGNEQFF. CDR3 bases: TGCGCCAGCAGCTTCGGAACAGGCGAGGGAAATGAGCAGTTCTTC.

In its sample, this clonotype was seen a few times. The genes are TRBV20-1 and TRBJ2-7; a weak D match, TRBD2 (5 bases). The CDR3 totals 13 residues. Germline values: CDR1 DFQATT, CDR2 SNEGSKA (reference sequence). V was cut by 3 bases and J by 3 bases, with 12 bases left in between. CDR3 sequence: CSARSPRDYEQYF. The CDR3 coding sequence is TGCAGTGCTAGGTCCCCCCGGGACTACGAGCAGTACTTC.

Only a few counts were recorded for this clonotype. The rearrangement uses TRBV13 and TRBJ2-2; D gene unclear. V was pared by 5 bases and J by 5 bases, with 15 bases between. This CDR3 comprises 15 residues. CDR1 and CDR2 (germline): PRHDT, FYEKMQ (reference sequence). CDR3 nucleotides: TGTGCCAGCAGCCTCACCCCCCTGGGGACCGGGGAGCTGTTTTTT. This encodes CASSLTPLGTGELFF.

Concerning this clonotype: A clone one base away is much larger, so this may be a read error. This chain links TRBV6-2 or TRBV6-3 with TRBJ2-1; D possibly corresponds to TRBD2 (5 bases). Germline CDR1 reads MNHEY; CDR2 reads SVGEGT. V shed 6 bases and J shed 10 bases, with 19 bases lying between them. This CDR3 region has 14 residues. DNA of the CDR3: TGTGCCAGCAGGCCCGGCGGAAGGCCGGGGGAGCAGTTCTTC. Its protein is CASRPGGRPGEQFF.

The chain joins TRBV10-3 to TRBJ2-1; possible D gene TRBD2, 6 bases. The length of the CDR3 is 16 residues. Germline V gene sequence: CDR1 ENHRY, CDR2 SYGVKD. Trimming took off 2 bases at V and 8 bases at J, with 19 bases between the two ends. The DNA of the CDR3 is TGTGCCATCAGTGAGGATCGACTAGTGGGGCGATATGAGCAGTTCTTC. Protein: CAISEDRLVGRYEQFF.

This clonotype was counted many times. This chain joins TRBV20-1 and TRBJ2-1, with 12 bases matching TRBD2. Per germline, CDR1 DFQATT and CDR2 SNEGSKA (reference sequence). After removal of 0 bases from V and 3 bases from J, the junction contained 6 bases not matched to a gene. The CDR3 contains 17 residues. CDR3 sequence (DNA): TGCAGTGCTAGAGATTCTAGCGGGAGGGCCGACTACAATGAGCAGTTCTTC. As protein: CSARDSSGRADYNEQFF.

This clonotype turned up a few times. This sequence joins TRBV15 and TRBJ1-5, with D perhaps TRBD1 (6 bases). Germline assignment: CDR1 LNHNV and CDR2 YYDKDF (reference sequence). The V gene lost 0 bases and the J gene lost 4 bases, with 10 bases spanning the gap. The CDR3 is 15 residues long. CDR3 in DNA: TGTGCCACCAGCAGAGATAGGACAGCTAATCAGCCCCAGCATTTT. The encoded protein is CATSRDRTANQPQHF.

This clonotype was seen only a few times. V and J are TRBV19 and TRBJ1-1; D gene ambiguous. Looked up from germline, CDR1 is LNHDA and CDR2 is SQIVND (reference sequence). V lost 7 bases and J 0 bases, leaving 9 bases between the germline ends. CDR3 size: 13 residues. Here the CDR3 DNA reads TGTGCCAGTACCCGAGGATTGAACACTGAAGCTTTCTTT. It codes for CASTRGLNTEAFF.